The next 26 T cell receptor beta chains were all read from a single sample in a study of beta chain features in type 1 diabetes. Since all of the isolated RNA was reverse transcribed, expressed TCRB transcripts were what got sequenced. Profiled with immunoSEQ multiplex PCR; TCRdb holds only in-frame clones, not every one. Among hundreds of thousands of clones listed, around an eighth were seen once. Sequences were obtained from naive CD4+ T cells from blood. The receptors were sampled from a man in his late teens or twenties in good health.

This clone came up a few times. The rearrangement joins TRBV11-3 to TRBJ2-1; 8 bases are shared with TRBD2. Trimming at V came to 5 bases and at J to 7 bases, leaving 10 bases not matched to a gene. The CDR3 has 15 residues. CDR1 is SGHNT and CDR2 is YENEEA in the germline V gene. This CDR3 reads CASSPGGWESNEQFF. The CDR3 DNA follows: TGTGCCAGCAGCCCGGGGGGGTGGGAGAGTAATGAGCAGTTCTTC.

This clone was seen a few times. At one boundary the junction diverges from the germline segment, which might be a read error. The rearrangement links TRBV7-7 to TRBJ2-5; D is undetermined. Germline V gives CDR1 SSHAT, CDR2 FNYEAQ (reference sequence). This CDR3 region has 11 residues. For the CDR3, the DNA is TGTGCTAGCAGCCCCGGGGAGACCCAGTACTTC. Translating it yields CASSPGETQYF.

This clone was detected a few times. The J gene is TRBJ2-7, the V gene TRBV6-5, with 7 positions matching TRBD1. In germline, CDR1 is MNHEY, CDR2 SVGAGI. V trimming: 5 bases; J trimming: 6 bases; junction bases outside the gene matches: 4. The CDR3 covers 12 residues. The CDR3 loop is CASSDRAREQYF. CDR3 coding DNA: TGTGCCAGCAGTGACAGGGCCCGCGAGCAGTACTTC.

CDR3 in DNA: TGTGCCAGCAGCGGGACAGGGGGACACAATGAGCAGTTCTTC. It codes for CASSGTGGHNEQFF. This chain links TRBV28 with TRBJ2-1, with 11 bases aligning to TRBD1. In germline, CDR1 is MDHEN, CDR2 SYDVKM. Unmatched junction bases numbered 3, after V lost 6 bases and J lost 5 bases. The CDR3 covers 14 residues. The full variable domain, rest sourced from reference TRBV28 and TRBJ2-1, is DVKVTQSSRYLVKRTGEKVFLECVQDMDHENMFWYRQDPGLGLRLIYFSYDVKMKEKGDIPEGYSVSREKKERFSLILESASTNQTSMYLCASSGTGGHNEQFFGPGTRLTVL.

This sequence joins TRBV19 and TRBJ1-5; 10 nucleotides align to TRBD1. Trimming removed 5 bases from V and 3 bases from J; junction bases left unmatched: 10. This CDR3 has 17 residues. Germline lookup yields CDR1 LNHDA and CDR2 SQIVND (reference sequence). CDR3 sequence: CASSLGTGEGNNQPQHF. The DNA for the CDR3 is TGTGCCAGTAGTCTTGGGACAGGGGAAGGAAACAATCAGCCCCAGCATTTT.

This clone was seen more than once but under ten times. The CDR3 sequence: CASIQRGRAGESSYEQYF. DNA for the CDR3: TGCGCCAGCATACAAAGGGGCCGAGCGGGAGAGAGCTCCTACGAGCAGTACTTC. This sequence joins TRBV5-1 and TRBJ2-7; 8 positions agree with TRBD2. V dropped 6 bases and J dropped 0; count of bases not matched to a gene: 17. Germline assignment: CDR1 SGHRS and CDR2 YFSETQ. The CDR3 runs 18 residues.

The chain has TRBV28 and TRBJ2-7; TRBD1 might be the D (6 bases). V lost 9 bases to trimming and J lost 4 bases, with 13 bases between them. Germline CDR1 and CDR2: MDHEN and SYDVKM. The CDR3 has 12 residues. The CDR3 sequence: CASGGEIYEQYF. The CDR3 nucleotides are TGTGCCAGTGGGGGCGAAATTTACGAGCAGTACTTC.

This clone was detected a few times. The V call is TRBV7-2, the J call TRBJ1-5; D not certain. From germline, CDR1 is SGHTA and CDR2 FQGNSA. V shed 0 bases and J shed 3 bases, with 6 bases lying between them. The CDR3 spans 14 residues. This CDR3 reads CASSLASVNQPQHF. DNA for the CDR3: TGTGCCAGCAGCTTAGCGTCTGTCAATCAGCCCCAGCATTTT.

The chain employs TRBV6-6 and TRBJ1-1; D call uncertain. Looked up from germline, CDR1 is MNHNY and CDR2 is SVGAGI (reference sequence). The CDR3 is made up of 13 amino acids. Trimming took off 5 bases at V and 5 bases at J, with 12 bases between the two ends. The CDR3 DNA follows: TGTGCCAGCAGTCAGATAGAGGAGACTGAAGCTTTCTTT. Its protein is CASSQIEETEAFF.

Only a few counts were recorded for this clone. In DNA, the CDR3 is TGTGCCAGCAGACTCCAGGGCGGGAGGACTGAAGCTTTCTTT. Protein product: CASRLQGGRTEAFF. The V and J genes are TRBV5-4 and TRBJ1-1, with D tentatively TRBD1 (5 bases). The CDR3 loop spans 14 amino acids. In germline, CDR1 is SGHNT, CDR2 YYREEE (reference sequence). V lost 5 bases and J 5 bases, leaving 16 bases between the germline ends.

This clone has only a few counts. The CDR3 reads CASSLARRVGEGPVNEQFF. CDR3 nucleotide sequence: TGTGCCAGCAGCTTAGCTCGTCGGGTAGGGGAAGGGCCCGTCAATGAGCAGTTCTTC. This chain joins TRBV7-2 and TRBJ2-1; tentatively, D is TRBD1 (5 bases). CDR3 length: 19 amino acids. The germline V gene has CDR1 SGHTA and CDR2 FQGNSA. V lost 0 bases and J lost 6, with 24 bases in between.

V and J are TRBV7-9 and TRBJ2-7; D remains unclear. The V end lost 6 bases, the J end lost 3 bases, and 9 bases lay between the germline ends. The germline gives CDR1 SEHNR, CDR2 FQNEAQ (reference sequence). The CDR3 totals 12 residues. The CDR3 DNA follows: TGTGCCAGCAGTGTCTCGAGCTACGAGCAGTACTTC. Encoded protein: CASSVSSYEQYF.

The chain carries TRBV5-4 and TRBJ2-3; D is possibly TRBD2 (6 bases). V gave up 0 bases and J gave up 2 bases, with 10 bases separating them. CDR1 SGHNT and CDR2 YYREEE come from the germline V gene (reference sequence). The length of the CDR3 is 15 residues. CDR3 coding DNA: TGTGCCAGCAGCTTGGTATTAGCGGACACAGATACGCAGTATTTT. This gives the protein CASSLVLADTDTQYF.

The chain uses TRBV9 and TRBJ2-6, with D perhaps TRBD1 (6 bases). The length of the CDR3 is 16 residues. The germline V and J ends were trimmed by 3 bases and 1 base, with 11 bases remaining between them. Germline CDR1 SGDLS, CDR2 YYNGEE. CDR3 in DNA: TGTGCCAGCAGCGCGAACAGGGAGTCTGGGGCCAACGTCCTGACTTTC. Translating gives CASSANRESGANVLTF.

The V call is TRBV7-6, the J call TRBJ2-7, with 8 bases fitting TRBD1. The CDR3 spans 13 residues. Germline assignment: CDR1 SGHVS and CDR2 FNYEAQ. The V segment lost 6 bases and the J segment 4 bases; nucleotides outside the gene matches: 5. The CDR3 sequence is CASSGQGTYEQYF. The DNA of the CDR3 is TGTGCCAGCAGTGGACAGGGTACTTACGAGCAGTACTTC.

This rearrangement joins TRBV30 to TRBJ1-1; D may be TRBD1 (5 bases). Deletions cut 4 bases from V and 1 base from J, with 13 bases between. CDR1 and CDR2 from the germline V gene are GTSNPN and SVGIG (reference sequence). This CDR3 has 14 amino acids. The CDR3 protein is CAWTRVVGNTEAFF. CDR3 DNA sequence: TGTGCCTGGACCAGGGTTGTGGGGAACACTGAAGCTTTCTTT.

In this sample, this clone turned up a few times. The V gene is TRBV4-2, the J gene TRBJ2-7; 13 positions match TRBD2. With V trimmed by 2 bases and J by 0 bases, 1 base remained unmatched. Germline loops: CDR1 LGHNA, CDR2 YNFKEQ. This CDR3 is 16 amino acids long. CDR3 bases: TGTGCCAGCAGCCAAAGGACTAGCGGGAGCTCCTACGAGCAGTACTTC. It yields the protein CASSQRTSGSSYEQYF.

CDR3 protein: CASSQATAGGRGELFF. As DNA, the CDR3 is TGCGCCAGCAGCCAAGCCACGGCGGGGGGGCGTGGGGAGCTGTTTTTT. The genes are TRBV4-3 and TRBJ2-2; 9 bases agree with TRBD2. CDR1 LGHNA and CDR2 YSLEER come from the germline V gene. The CDR3 spans 16 residues. The junction had 8 bases not matched to a gene; V was cut back by 1 base and J by 8 bases.

This clone was counted between two and nine times. The chain joins TRBV7-9 to TRBJ2-5; maybe TRBD1 (5 bases). The germline V gene has CDR1 SEHNR and CDR2 FQNEAQ (reference sequence). This CDR3 region has 15 residues. V shed 2 bases and J shed 1 base, with 11 bases lying between them. The CDR3 loop is CASSLKADIQETQYF. The CDR3 DNA is TGTGCCAGCAGCTTAAAGGCGGACATCCAAGAGACCCAGTACTTC.

V is TRBV27 and J is TRBJ1-1; TRBD1 agrees at 7 bases. V trimming: 4 bases; J trimming: 3 bases; junction bases outside the gene matches: 2. CDR1 is MNHEY, CDR2 SMNVEV, per germline (reference sequence). This CDR3 contains 13 residues. The CDR3 sequence is CASSYDRDTEAFF. For the CDR3, the DNA is TGTGCCAGCAGTTATGACAGGGACACTGAAGCTTTCTTT.

This clone showed up just a few times. J is TRBJ1-2 and V is TRBV7-2; D remains ambiguous. The germline gives CDR1 SGHTA, CDR2 FQGNSA. The CDR3 contains 13 residues. The V gene lost 2 bases and the J gene lost 6 bases, with 10 bases spanning the gap. The CDR3 sequence: CASSLSSGDGYTF. The CDR3 DNA is TGTGCCAGCAGCTTATCATCCGGGGATGGCTACACCTTC.

The chain recombines TRBV5-4 with TRBJ2-7; D perhaps matches TRBD2 (6 bases). The CDR3 contains 13 residues. Germline values: CDR1 SGHNT, CDR2 YYREEE (reference sequence). Trimming took off 2 bases at V and 3 bases at J, with 9 bases between the two ends. The CDR3 sequence: CASSFSGFYEQYF. The CDR3 DNA is TGTGCCAGCAGCTTTAGCGGCTTCTACGAGCAGTACTTC.

This clone was counted a few times. The chain is built from TRBV4-2 and TRBJ1-3, with D uncertain. Trimming cost V 0 bases and J 1 base, with 10 bases left between them. The CDR3 runs to 16 residues. Germline CDR1 and CDR2: LGHNA and YNFKEQ. CDR3 sequence: CASSQEPVWSGNTIYF. As DNA, the CDR3 is TGTGCCAGCAGCCAAGAGCCAGTCTGGTCTGGAAACACCATATATTTT.

The chain uses TRBV5-1 and TRBJ2-7; the match to TRBD1 covers 12 bases. This CDR3 spans 16 amino acids. The V segment lost 0 bases and the J segment 5 bases; nucleotides outside the gene matches: 6. The germline V gene has CDR1 SGHRS and CDR2 YFSETQ. As DNA, the CDR3 is TGCGCCAGCAGCTTGGATCCGGGACAGGGGGCCCACGAGCAGTACTTC. It encodes CASSLDPGQGAHEQYF.

This rearrangement joins TRBV6-6 to TRBJ2-2; perhaps TRBD2 as D (7 bases). Trimming took off 5 bases at V and 0 bases at J, with 13 bases between the two ends. This CDR3 has 16 residues. Germline V gene sequence: CDR1 MNHNY, CDR2 SVGAGI (reference sequence). The CDR3: CASSLTGGANTGELFF. The CDR3, as DNA: TGTGCCAGCAGTCTTACGGGGGGCGCGAACACCGGGGAGCTGTTTTTT.

In its sample, this clone was seen a few times. The chain links TRBV4-3 to TRBJ2-3; D gene uncertain. The V end was cut by 0 bases, the J end by 0 bases, with 10 bases between. The CDR3 contains 16 residues. The germline V gene has CDR1 LGHNA and CDR2 YSLEER. The CDR3, as DNA: TGCGCCAGCAGCCAAGATGGCACAGCAAGCACAGATACGCAGTATTTT. Translation gives CASSQDGTASTDTQYF.